The 13 T cell receptor beta chains below come from one sample, sequenced in a study of shared clonotypes between healthy human individuals (dated by TCRdb to the early 2020s). Library preparation used the immunoSEQ multiplex PCR assay. Imported from immuneACCESS, the table was reduced by TCRdb to in-frame sequences with V and J called. These copies leave out some clones; in studies compared against another copy, an unresolved V gene accounts for under half, and the cause of the remainder is not known. A total of around 2.5 million clones appear in this sample, roughly 93% of them only once. About 0.34% of the sample comes from the top ten. The sequencing input was naive CD4+ T cells from PBMCs. Reading the label with the study, this specimen's cell subset or site is: CD45RA+ positively selected. The origin of the receptors is a man aged 18 to 35 in good health. Some clones in this sample may be carry-over from other donors' samples.

The chain combines TRBV30 with TRBJ1-5; 10 bases match TRBD1. Germline CDR1 reads GTSNPN; CDR2 reads SVGIG (reference sequence). Unmatched junction bases numbered 6, after V lost 6 bases and J lost 7 bases. This CDR3 has 13 amino acids. The CDR3 protein is CACNPGQGQPQHF. CDR3 nucleotides: TGTGCCTGCAACCCGGGACAGGGGCAGCCCCAGCATTTT.

V and J are TRBV6-5 and TRBJ1-1; D unclear. Germline-derived CDR1 and CDR2 are MNHEY and SVGAGI. The CDR3 contains 11 residues. V was shortened by 7 bases and J by 5 bases, with 8 bases between the two germline ends. The DNA for the CDR3 is TGTGCCAGCACCGGGCCGACTGAAGCTTTCTTT. Translation: CASTGPTEAFF.

This rearrangement joins TRBV9 to TRBJ2-1, with D uncertain. The CDR3 runs 14 residues. V was shortened by 0 bases and J by 3 bases, with 7 bases between the two germline ends. Germline V CDR1 and CDR2: SGDLS, YYNGEE. The CDR3 nucleotides read TGTGCCAGCAGCGTAGTGGCCAGCTACAATGAGCAGTTCTTC. It translates to CASSVVASYNEQFF.

The V gene is TRBV29-1, the J gene TRBJ2-2; maybe TRBD1 (6 bases). CDR1 is SQVTM, CDR2 ANQGSEA, per germline. The CDR3 extends over 15 amino acids. The DNA of the CDR3 is TGCACCGCCTTAGACAGGTGGGGTTCGGCCGGGGAGCTGTTTTTT. Encoded protein: CTALDRWGSAGELFF.

The genes are TRBV2 and TRBJ2-1, with TRBD2 identical over 8 bases. Per the germline V gene, CDR1 is SNHLY and CDR2 is FYNNEI. V dropped 0 bases and J dropped 5; count of bases not matched to a gene: 12. There are 18 residues in the CDR3. The CDR3 region has the DNA TGTGCCAGCAGTGAAGCGCTTGGGACTAGAAGCAAGAACAATGAGCAGTTCTTC. Protein: CASSEALGTRSKNNEQFF.

Concerning this clone itself: The same CDR3 arises from other DNA sequences in this sample as well. The CDR3, as DNA: TGCGCCAGCAGCCCCGGGGCAGGGAATCAGCCCCAGCATTTT. This sequence encodes CASSPGAGNQPQHF. The chain is built from TRBV5-1 and TRBJ1-5, with D tentatively TRBD1 (5 bases). Trimming left V 4 bases short and J 4 bases short, with 12 bases between. The CDR3 contains 14 residues. Germline loops: CDR1 SGHRS, CDR2 YFSETQ.

V gene TRBV7-9 combines with J gene TRBJ2-5; D is tentatively TRBD1 or TRBD2 (5 bases each). Trimming pared 9 bases from V and 4 bases from J, leaving 12 bases between. CDR3 size: 12 residues. Germline CDR1 is SEHNR and CDR2 is FQNEAQ (reference sequence). The CDR3: CARQGEGETQYF. In DNA, the CDR3 is TGTGCCAGGCAGGGAGAGGGAGAGACCCAGTACTTC.

The chain recombines TRBV28 with TRBJ2-5, with TRBD2 matching over 10 bases. After removal of 7 bases from V and 5 bases from J, the junction contained 16 bases not matched to a gene. The V gene's germline CDR1 is MDHEN and CDR2 SYDVKM. The CDR3 has 17 residues. The CDR3 nucleotides are TGTGCCAGCATTTCAGTACGGTCTAGCGGGAGTTGGGAGACCCAGTACTTC. It specifies CASISVRSSGSWETQYF.

This sequence joins TRBV7-8 and TRBJ2-1; TRBD1 might be the D (6 bases). Germline V gene lookup returns CDR1 SGHVS and CDR2 FQNEAQ. CDR3 length: 15 amino acids. Trimming pared 2 bases from V and 2 bases from J, leaving 10 bases between. CDR3 bases: TGTGCCAGCAGCTTATCAGGGGACCCCTACAATGAGCAGTTCTTC. This sequence encodes CASSLSGDPYNEQFF.

The chain combines TRBV7-2 with TRBJ2-5; tentatively, D is TRBD1 (6 bases). This CDR3 comprises 15 residues. Trimming left V 5 bases short and J 5 bases short, with 18 bases between. Germline V gene sequence: CDR1 SGHTA, CDR2 FQGNSA. CDR3 region: CASSQGRNLLETQYF. As DNA, the CDR3 is TGTGCCAGCAGCCAGGGGCGGAACCTCCTGGAGACCCAGTACTTC.

The chain couples TRBV28 to TRBJ1-2; D uncertain. V was trimmed by 6 bases and J by 6 bases, leaving 14 bases between them. Germline CDR1 is MDHEN and CDR2 is SYDVKM. The CDR3 spans 13 residues. In nucleotides, the CDR3 is TGTGCCAGCAGCTTTACCGCCGGAAATGGCTACACCTTC. Its translation is CASSFTAGNGYTF.

To note about this clone: This CDR3 is also generated by other DNA sequences in the sample. CDR3 sequence (DNA): TGTGCCTGGAGTGCGGGGGGCGAGCAGTACTTC. Residues: CAWSAGGEQYF. The chain recombines TRBV30 with TRBJ2-7; 7 bases map to TRBD2. This CDR3 region has 11 residues. The V gene's germline CDR1 is GTSNPN and CDR2 SVGIG (reference sequence). With V trimmed by 1 base and J by 6 bases, 0 bases remained unmatched.

This clone has only one observation. The chain is built from TRBV5-1 and TRBJ2-7; D possibly corresponds to TRBD2 (5 bases). Germline assignment: CDR1 SGHRS and CDR2 YFSETQ. This CDR3 contains 15 residues. V lost 4 bases, J lost 3 bases, and 17 bases lay in between. In nucleotides, the CDR3 is TGCGCCAGCAGCCTTGAACTAGTCACCAACTACGAGCAGTACTTC. Translation: CASSLELVTNYEQYF.